The entry below gives a single TCR beta chain sequence along with its context. Because the CDR3 is missing its conserved closing phenylalanine or tryptophan, this is likely a read error. 60 Vbeta and 13 Jbeta primers were used in PCR. Sequencing used immunoSEQ multiplex PCR; TCRdb keeps in-frame clones, though not all of them. The sample has about 200,000 clones; approximately 80% are singletons. The data were obtained in a study of cytomegalovirus exposure and HLA in healthy donors. Whole-study context: Tens of millions of unique TCRs, all from HLA-typed donors, were included in an early release of the data.

The CDR3 spans 15 residues. Germline assignment: CDR1 SGDLS and CDR2 YYNGEE. V lost 0 bases, J lost 2 bases, and 5 bases stayed unmatched. This clonotype originated in a boy younger than 10 in good health and CMV-seronegative. Material: PBMCs. The chain combines TRBV9 with TRBJ2-7, with 7 nucleotides matching TRBD2. The chain's CDR3 is CASSVGSGAPYEQYL. DNA of the CDR3: TGTGCCAGCAGCGTAGGGAGCGGGGCGCCCTACGAGCAGTACCTC.